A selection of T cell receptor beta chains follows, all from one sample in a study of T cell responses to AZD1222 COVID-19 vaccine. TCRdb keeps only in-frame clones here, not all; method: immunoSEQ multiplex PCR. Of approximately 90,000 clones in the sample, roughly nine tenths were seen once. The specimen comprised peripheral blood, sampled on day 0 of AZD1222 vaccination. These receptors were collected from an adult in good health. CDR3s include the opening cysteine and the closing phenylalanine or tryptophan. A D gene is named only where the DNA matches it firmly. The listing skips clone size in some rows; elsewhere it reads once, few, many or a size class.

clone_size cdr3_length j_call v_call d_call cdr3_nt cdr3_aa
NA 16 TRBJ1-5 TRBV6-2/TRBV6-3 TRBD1 TGTGCCAGCAGTTACTCCAGGGGGGCCTTTAATCAGCCCCAGCATTTT CASSYSRGAFNQPQHF
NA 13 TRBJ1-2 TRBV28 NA TGTGCCAGCAGCCGCCTCATTCAGGCTGGCTACACCTTC CASSRLIQAGYTF
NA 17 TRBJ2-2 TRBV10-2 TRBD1 TGCGCCAGCAGTGAGTCCGGAGGGGACAGGAAGGCCGGGGAGCTGTTTTTT CASSESGGDRKAGELFF
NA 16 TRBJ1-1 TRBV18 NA TGTGCCAGCTCACTTGCCGCAGGGGCCGCAGCCGCTGAAGCTTTCTTT CASSLAAGAAAAEAFF
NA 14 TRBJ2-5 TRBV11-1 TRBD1 TGTGCCAGCAGCTTCGGGACAGGGATGGAGACCCAGTACTTC CASSFGTGMETQYF
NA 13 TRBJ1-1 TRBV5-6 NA TGTGCCAGCAGCTTTGGAGGAGCCACTGAAGCTTTCTTT CASSFGGATEAFF
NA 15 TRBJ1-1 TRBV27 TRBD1 TGTGCCAGCAGTTTGTCCGGGACAGGGAACACTGAAGCTTTCTTT CASSLSGTGNTEAFF
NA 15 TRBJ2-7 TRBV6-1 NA TGTGCCAGCAGTGAAGCGCTAGTAGATCTGTACGAGCAGTACTTC CASSEALVDLYEQYF
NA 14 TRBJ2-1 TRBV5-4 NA TGTGCCAGCAGCTTGGGTCGAAACGGGAATGAGCAGTTCTTC CASSLGRNGNEQFF
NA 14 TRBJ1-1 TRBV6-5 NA TGTGCCAGCAGAATCGGCGGGCTGAACACTGAAGCTTTCTTT CASRIGGLNTEAFF
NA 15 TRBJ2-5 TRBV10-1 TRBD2 TGCGCCAGCACCCCGGGGCGGGGGTATGGAGAGACCCAGTACTTC CASTPGRGYGETQYF
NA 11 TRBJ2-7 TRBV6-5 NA TGTGCCAGTGGTGGAGGGGGCGAGCAGTACTTC CASGGGGEQYF
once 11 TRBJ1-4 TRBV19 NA TGTGCCAGTCGATCATTCGGAGAACTGTTTTTT CASRSFGELFF
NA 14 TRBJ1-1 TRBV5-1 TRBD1 TGCGCCAGCAGCTCGGGACAGGGGAACACTGAAGCTTTCTTT CASSSGQGNTEAFF
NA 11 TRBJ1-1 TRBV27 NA TGTGCCAGTTGGCAGGGCACTGAAGCTTTCTTT CASWQGTEAFF
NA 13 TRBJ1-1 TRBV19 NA TGTGCCAGTAGTACTCGGCGGAACACTGAAGCTTTCTTT CASSTRRNTEAFF
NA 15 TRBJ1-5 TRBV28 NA TGTGCCAGCACCCTCTCGGGCGAGGGGAATCAGCCCCAGCATTTT CASTLSGEGNQPQHF
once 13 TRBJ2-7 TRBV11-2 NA TGTGCCAGCAGCTTAGCACACACCTACGAGCAGTACTTC CASSLAHTYEQYF
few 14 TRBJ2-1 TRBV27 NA TGTGCCAGCAGTTTACTAGAAGGGGGAAATGAGCAGTTCTTC CASSLLEGGNEQFF
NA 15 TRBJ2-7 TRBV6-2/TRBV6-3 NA TGTGCCAGCAGTTACGGGGACACGAGCTCCTACGAGCAGTACTTC CASSYGDTSSYEQYF
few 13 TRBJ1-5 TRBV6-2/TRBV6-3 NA TGTGCCAGCAGCCTCTGGAGCAATCAGCCCCAGCATTTT CASSLWSNQPQHF
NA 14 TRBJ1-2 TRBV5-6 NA TGTGCCAGCAGCCAAGGACAGTCACTCTATGGCTACACCTTC CASSQGQSLYGYTF